The clone carrying this T cell receptor beta chain was detected only a few times. What it binds is not known. The CDR3 has 15 residues. V was shortened by 0 bases and J by 6 bases, with 12 bases between the two germline ends. The germline CDR1 and CDR2 sequences are ENHRY and SYGVKD. From the reads, TCRdb called clonotypes with MiXCR, one entry per CDR3 protein. The table includes about 260,000 distinct CDR3 sequences, about an eighth detected once. This sample was included in a study of T cell repertoires in cytomegalovirus infection. The wider study: An indication of both CMV infection and matching HLA type came from public TCR beta signatures.

Findings and limits, study-wide: People with CMV and the relevant HLA were identified by cumulative public TCR beta family frequency. The ex vivo response showed dominance by HLA-C-restricted CMV-specific TCR beta clonotypes.

The gene calls are TRBV10-3 and TRBJ2-1, with D hard to call. The sequence came from a human donor in good health (CMV status not recorded). Some clones in this sample may be carry-over from other donors' samples. The specimen sequenced was PBMCs. The CDR3 reads CAISESSPVVNEQFF. CDR3 sequence (DNA): TGTGCCATCAGTGAGTCGAGTCCGGTGGTCAATGAGCAGTTCTTC.